The 10 T cell receptor beta chains listed next were all sequenced from one sample in a study of T-cell reconstitution after alpha-beta-depleted transplantation in children. Unique molecular identifiers were used in preparing the TCRbeta library. In TCRdb, the PCR reads were re-called with MiXCR into one record per CDR3 protein. This table holds more than 400,000 distinct CDR3 sequences, roughly 11% found once. Material: PBMCs, mostly from graft donor cells, obtained 180 days after TCRalphabeta/CD19-depleted stem cell transplant. These receptors originate from a female patient aged 2 to 10 who had a stem cell transplant for aplastic anemia, so the T cells may come from the graft donor.

This clonotype occurred a few times. The rearrangement joins TRBV14 to TRBJ2-3; 8 nucleotides match TRBD2. The V segment lost 3 bases and the J segment 2 bases; nucleotides outside the gene matches: 10. CDR1 is SGHDN and CDR2 is FVKESK in the germline V gene. This CDR3 spans 17 amino acids. CDR3 coding DNA: TGTGCCAGCAGCCAGGGAGCGACTAGCGCATTCACAGATACGCAGTATTTT. Its translation is CASSQGATSAFTDTQYF.

There are a few counts of this clonotype. The chain uses TRBV4-2 and TRBJ1-4, with a possible D match to TRBD1 (5 bases). The germline gives CDR1 LGHNA, CDR2 YNFKEQ. This CDR3 has 16 residues. The ends were cut back, 0 bases at V and 8 bases at J, with 16 bases in the middle. The CDR3 DNA is TGTGCCAGCAGCCAAGAGGGGACTCCCTCTGGAGAAAAACTGTTTTTT. Translation gives CASSQEGTPSGEKLFF.

The CDR3 loop is CASSLRLAGYLDTQYF. The CDR3 bases are TGTGCCAGCAGCCTTCGACTAGCGGGATACCTAGATACGCAGTATTTT. The chain links TRBV7-2 to TRBJ2-3; 11 bases fit TRBD2. Germline V gene sequence: CDR1 SGHTA, CDR2 FQGNSA. The CDR3 is made up of 16 amino acids. The V segment lost 5 bases and the J segment 5 bases; nucleotides outside the gene matches: 9.

This clonotype was observed a few times. The V and J genes are TRBV6-5 and TRBJ2-3; 11 bases map to TRBD2. The CDR3 runs 16 residues. The germline V gene has CDR1 MNHEY and CDR2 SVGAGI. The trim removed 6 bases at V and 7 bases at J, leaving 12 bases unmatched. The chain's CDR3 is CASSHFLAGGRNTQYF. Written as DNA, the CDR3 is TGTGCCAGCAGCCACTTTCTAGCGGGGGGCAGGAATACGCAGTATTTT.

V gene TRBV20-1 combines with J gene TRBJ2-7; the D gene is possibly TRBD2 (6 bases). With 0 bases removed from V and 6 bases from J, the gap between germline ends came to 21 bases. CDR3 length: 16 residues. Germline V gives CDR1 DFQATT, CDR2 SNEGSKA (reference sequence). In DNA, the CDR3 is TGCAGTGCTAGAGATGCCCCGGCCGGGGGATACAGCGAGCAGTACTTC. It encodes CSARDAPAGGYSEQYF.

The chain combines TRBV7-9 with TRBJ2-7, with TRBD1 matching over 7 bases. CDR3 length: 15 residues. V shed 4 bases, J shed 3 bases, and the junction held 9 bases outside the gene matches. The germline V gene has CDR1 SEHNR and CDR2 FQNEAQ (reference sequence). The CDR3 sequence: CASSSPSDRDYEQYV. CDR3 in DNA: TGTGCCAGCAGCTCCCCCTCTGACAGGGACTACGAGCAGTACGTC.

Many counts were recorded for this clonotype. This sequence joins TRBV2 and TRBJ1-5; D unresolved. Deletions cut 7 bases from V and 1 base from J, with 8 bases between. Germline V gene lookup returns CDR1 SNHLY and CDR2 FYNNEI. CDR3 size: 13 residues. The CDR3, as DNA: TGTGCCAGCACCTGGGAAAGCAATCAGCCCCAGCATTTT. This translates into CASTWESNQPQHF.

This clonotype showed up many times. J is TRBJ2-1 and V is TRBV5-1; a weak D match, TRBD1 (5 bases). With 1 base removed from V and 0 bases from J, the gap between germline ends came to 8 bases. The germline gives CDR1 SGHRS, CDR2 YFSETQ. This CDR3 is built from 15 residues. In nucleotides, the CDR3 is TGCGCCAGCAGCTTGAGACAGAACTCCTACAATGAGCAGTTCTTC. It encodes CASSLRQNSYNEQFF.

This clonotype was counted a few times. V is TRBV12-5 and J is TRBJ2-2; TRBD2 agrees at 7 bases. CDR1 is LGHNT and CDR2 is FRNRAP in the germline V gene. V gave up 2 bases and J gave up 4 bases; unmatched junction bases: 1. The CDR3 is made up of 14 amino acids. The CDR3 region is CASGLTSVTGELFF. CDR3 DNA: TGTGCTAGTGGTTTGACTAGCGTCACCGGGGAGCTGTTTTTT. Looking up the rest from reference TRBV12-5 and TRBJ2-2 gives the full variable domain: DARVTQTPRHKVTEMGQEVTMRCQPILGHNTVFWYRQTMMQGLELLAYFRNRAPLDDSGMPKDRFSAEMPDATLATLKIQPSEPRDSAVYFCASGLTSVTGELFFGEGSRLTVL.

The V gene is TRBV6-2 or TRBV6-3, the J gene TRBJ1-2; unclear D gene. CDR1 is MNHEY and CDR2 is SVGEGT in the germline V gene. The V end was cut by 2 bases, the J end by 6 bases, with 7 bases between. This CDR3 has 12 amino acids. For the CDR3, the DNA is TGTGCCAGCAGTTACCGAGCTAATGGCTACACCTTC. It is translated as CASSYRANGYTF.